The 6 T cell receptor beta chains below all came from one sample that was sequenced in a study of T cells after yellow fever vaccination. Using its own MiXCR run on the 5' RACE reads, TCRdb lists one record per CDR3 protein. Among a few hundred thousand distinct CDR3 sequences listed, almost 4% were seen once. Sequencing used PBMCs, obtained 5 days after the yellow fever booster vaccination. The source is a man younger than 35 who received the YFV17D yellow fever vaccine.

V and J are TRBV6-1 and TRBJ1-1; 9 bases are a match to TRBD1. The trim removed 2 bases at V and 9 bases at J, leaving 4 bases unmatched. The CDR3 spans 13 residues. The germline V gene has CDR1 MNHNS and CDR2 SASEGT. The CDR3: CASSERDREQAFF. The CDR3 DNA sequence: TGTGCCAGCAGTGAACGGGACAGGGAACAAGCTTTCTTT.

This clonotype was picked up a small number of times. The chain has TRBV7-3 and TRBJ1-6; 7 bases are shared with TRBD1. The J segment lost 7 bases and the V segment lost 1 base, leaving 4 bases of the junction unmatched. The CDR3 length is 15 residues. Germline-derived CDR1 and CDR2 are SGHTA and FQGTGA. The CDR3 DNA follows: TGTGCCAGCAGCTTAATGGGACAGTGGAATTCACCCCTCCACTTT. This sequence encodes CASSLMGQWNSPLHF.

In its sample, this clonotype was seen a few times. The CDR3 region is CAISELGDLNTEAFF. The CDR3 DNA reads TGTGCCATCAGTGAGTTGGGGGACCTCAACACTGAAGCTTTCTTT. The V call is TRBV10-3, the J call TRBJ1-1; maybe TRBD1 (5 bases). Germline-derived CDR1 and CDR2 are ENHRY and SYGVKD. Trimming shortened V by 1 base and J by 2 bases, and 11 bases separated the two germline ends. The CDR3 runs to 15 residues.

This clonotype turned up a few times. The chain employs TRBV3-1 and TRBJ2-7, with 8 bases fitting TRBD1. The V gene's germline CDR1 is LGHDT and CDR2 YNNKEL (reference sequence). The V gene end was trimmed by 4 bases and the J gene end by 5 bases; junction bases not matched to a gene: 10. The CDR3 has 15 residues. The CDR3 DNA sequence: TGTGCCAGCAGCCTCAAGGACAGGGTGTCCCACGAGCAGTACTTC. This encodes CASSLKDRVSHEQYF.

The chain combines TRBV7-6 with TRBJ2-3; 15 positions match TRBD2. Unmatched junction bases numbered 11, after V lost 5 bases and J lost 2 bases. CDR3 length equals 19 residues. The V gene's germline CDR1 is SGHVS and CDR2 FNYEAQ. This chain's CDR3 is CASSPLGLAGGTVTDTQYF. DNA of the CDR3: TGTGCCAGCAGCCCCCTCGGACTAGCGGGGGGGACGGTCACAGATACGCAGTATTTT.

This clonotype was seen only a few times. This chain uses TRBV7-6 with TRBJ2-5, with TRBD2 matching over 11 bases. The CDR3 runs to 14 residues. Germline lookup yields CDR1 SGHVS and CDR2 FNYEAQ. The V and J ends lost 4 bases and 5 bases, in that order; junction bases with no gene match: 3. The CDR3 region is CASSWRTSGETQYF. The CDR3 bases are TGTGCCAGCAGCTGGCGGACTAGCGGGGAGACCCAGTACTTC.